Listed below are T cell receptor beta chains from one sample, sequenced in a study of shared clonotypes between healthy human individuals. Some clones are missing from TCRdb's copy, which holds only in-frame ones; the method was immunoSEQ multiplex PCR. The profile shows approximately 1,000,000 clones, roughly 80% of them singletons. Source material: memory CD4+ T cells from PBMCs. Source of these receptors: a man aged 18 to 30 in good health. Some clones in this sample may be carry-over from other donors' samples. Both conserved end residues are part of each CDR3. The D gene is left open where the match is weak. Clone size appears in some rows only: once, few, many, or a class for an expanded clone.

J: TRBJ2-3; D: TRBD1; V: TRBV29-1; size: NA; DNA: TGCAGCGGACAAAAAGATCCGGCAGGGGGAGGCACAGATACGCAGTATTTT; CDR3: CSGQKDPAGGGTDTQYF
J: TRBJ2-1; D: TRBD1; V: TRBV5-4; size: NA; DNA: TGTGCCAGCGCAGGACAGGGCGCTTACAATGAGCAGTTCTTC; CDR3: CASAGQGAYNEQFF
J: TRBJ1-1; D: TRBD1; V: TRBV28; size: NA; DNA: TGTGCCAGCAGTTCAGACAGGGGCGGAAGGAACACTGAAGCTTTCTTT; CDR3: CASSSDRGGRNTEAFF
J: TRBJ2-7; D: NA; V: TRBV7-2; size: NA; DNA: TGTGCCAGCAGCCTCGGTCGGGTGTCCTACGAGCAGTACTTC; CDR3: CASSLGRVSYEQYF
J: TRBJ2-7; D: TRBD1; V: TRBV2; size: NA; DNA: TGTGCCAGCCAGAGAGACAGGGATGACTCCTACGAGCAGTACTTC; CDR3: CASQRDRDDSYEQYF
J: TRBJ2-1; D: TRBD2; V: TRBV29-1; size: many; DNA: TGCAGCGTTGTGACGAGTCTAGCGGAGCACTACAATGAGCAGTTCTTC; CDR3: CSVVTSLAEHYNEQFF
J: TRBJ2-5; D: TRBD2; V: TRBV11-1; size: NA; DNA: TGTGCCAGCAGCTCACCCGCCGGGCGGGAGGACGTGGGAGAGACCCAGTACTTC; CDR3: CASSSPAGREDVGETQYF
J: TRBJ2-7; D: TRBD2; V: TRBV5-1; size: NA; DNA: TGCGCCAGCAGCTTGAGCGGCAGGAGACTAGCATGGGAGTACTTC; CDR3: CASSLSGRRLAWEYF
J: TRBJ2-7; D: TRBD2; V: TRBV4-3; size: NA; DNA: TGCGCCAGCAGCCAAGAGTTAGCGGGAGGCCCTACCTACGAGCAGTACTTC; CDR3: CASSQELAGGPTYEQYF
J: TRBJ2-7; D: TRBD2; V: TRBV15; size: NA; DNA: TGTGCCACCAGCATCGGGAGGGCCTACGAGCAGTACTTC; CDR3: CATSIGRAYEQYF
J: TRBJ2-2; D: NA; V: TRBV10-3; size: NA; DNA: TGTGCCATCAGTGAGAGGCCGGGGGACGGCCAGACCGGGGAGCTGTTTTTT; CDR3: CAISERPGDGQTGELFF
J: TRBJ2-7; D: TRBD1; V: TRBV14; size: few; DNA: TGTGCCAGCAGCCAATTGACAGGGGCCTTGTACGAGCAGTACTTC; CDR3: CASSQLTGALYEQYF
J: TRBJ2-3; D: NA; V: TRBV28; size: NA; DNA: TGTGCCAGCAGTTTACTGCTGCAGGGTTCCTATTTT; CDR3: CASSLLLQGSYF
J: TRBJ2-3; D: TRBD2; V: TRBV5-1; size: NA; DNA: TGCGCCAGCAGCGGAGGGACTAGCGGGATTACTAGCACAGATACGCAGTATTTT; CDR3: CASSGGTSGITSTDTQYF
J: TRBJ2-7; D: NA; V: TRBV28; size: NA; DNA: TGTGCCAGCAGTACCCCCGGGAGCTCCTACGAGCAGTACTTC; CDR3: CASSTPGSSYEQYF
J: TRBJ2-1; D: NA; V: TRBV9; size: once; DNA: TGTGCCAGCAGCTCCCAGGGGCAGGGAACTAATGAGTTTGGGCAGTTCTTC; CDR3: CASSSQGQGTNEFGQFF
J: TRBJ2-7; D: TRBD1; V: TRBV2; size: NA; DNA: TGTGCCACCTCAGGGGGACAGGGGTCCTACGAGCAGTACTTC; CDR3: CATSGGQGSYEQYF
J: TRBJ2-5; D: TRBD2; V: TRBV19; size: NA; DNA: TGTGCCAGTAGCAACAGCGGGAGGGACGAGACCCAGTACTTC; CDR3: CASSNSGRDETQYF
J: TRBJ1-1; D: NA; V: TRBV30; size: NA; DNA: TGTGCCTGGAGTGTCTTGTTGACCACTGAAGCTTTCTTT; CDR3: CAWSVLLTTEAFF
J: TRBJ1-4; D: TRBD1; V: TRBV6-1; size: NA; DNA: TGTGCCAGCGGAACAGGGGGCGAAGCTAATGAAAAACTGTTTTTT; CDR3: CASGTGGEANEKLFF
J: TRBJ2-5; D: NA; V: TRBV5-1; size: NA; DNA: TGCGCCAGCAGCTCGCTTGGAGCGCAGCAAGAGACCCAGTACTTC; CDR3: CASSSLGAQQETQYF
J: TRBJ2-1; D: NA; V: TRBV28; size: many; DNA: TGTGCCAGCAGTTTCGGGGGCCCCAATGAGCAGTTCTTC; CDR3: CASSFGGPNEQFF
J: TRBJ2-1; D: NA; V: TRBV5-1; size: NA; DNA: TGCGCCAGCACGGAGGGTTTAGGTCGGTTCAATGAGCAGTTCTTC; CDR3: CASTEGLGRFNEQFF
J: TRBJ2-7; D: TRBD1; V: TRBV18; size: NA; DNA: TGTGCCAGCTCACCAGGGACAGGGGGCGGCGAGCAGTACTTC; CDR3: CASSPGTGGGEQYF
J: TRBJ2-7; D: NA; V: TRBV18; size: NA; DNA: TGTGCCAGCTCACTATGGAATTCCTACGAGCAGTACTTC; CDR3: CASSLWNSYEQYF
J: TRBJ2-3; D: NA; V: TRBV29-1; size: few; DNA: TGCAGCGTTGGGGACGAGACACTACCATCCGAAGATACGCAGTATTTT; CDR3: CSVGDETLPSEDTQYF
J: TRBJ2-5; D: TRBD1; V: TRBV28; size: NA; DNA: TGTGCCAGCAGGACATTCAGGGGGACAGGGATGGGCCAAGAGACCCAGTACTTC; CDR3: CASRTFRGTGMGQETQYF
J: TRBJ2-5; D: NA; V: TRBV29-1; size: NA; DNA: TGCAGCGTTTGGAGTGGCCAAGAGACCCAGTACTTC; CDR3: CSVWSGQETQYF
J: TRBJ2-3; D: TRBD2; V: TRBV19; size: NA; DNA: TGTGCCAGTAGCAACTGGTTGACTAGCGGGAGGACAGATACGCAGTATTTT; CDR3: CASSNWLTSGRTDTQYF
J: TRBJ1-2; D: NA; V: TRBV5-1; size: NA; DNA: TGCGCCAGCAGCTTTGGGGCCGACCTCGGCTACACCTTC; CDR3: CASSFGADLGYTF
J: TRBJ2-7; D: TRBD1; V: TRBV28; size: NA; DNA: TGTGCCAGCAGTTCCGGGACAGGGGCCTACGAGCAGTACTTC; CDR3: CASSSGTGAYEQYF
J: TRBJ1-2; D: TRBD1; V: TRBV7-2; size: NA; DNA: TGTGCCAGCAGCTTAAACAGGGGATACGGCTACACCTTC; CDR3: CASSLNRGYGYTF
J: TRBJ1-2; D: NA; V: TRBV19; size: NA; DNA: TGTGCCAGTAGTGAGGCGGCGGATAATTATGGCTACACCTTC; CDR3: CASSEAADNYGYTF
J: TRBJ2-2; D: NA; V: TRBV19; size: once; DNA: TGTGCCAGTAGTATTTTCAACGCCGGGGAGCTGTTTTTT; CDR3: CASSIFNAGELFF
J: TRBJ2-7; D: NA; V: TRBV7-6; size: NA; DNA: TGTGCCAGCAGCTTAGGTGCGGGGACAGAGCAGTACTTC; CDR3: CASSLGAGTEQYF
J: TRBJ2-6; D: TRBD1; V: TRBV19; size: few; DNA: TGTGCCAGTCTAAGGACAGGGGGCGTGGGAGGGGCCAACGTCCTGACTTTC; CDR3: CASLRTGGVGGANVLTF
J: TRBJ2-3; D: TRBD1; V: TRBV7-2; size: NA; DNA: TGTGCCAGCAGCTTAGGACAGGGTGGCACAGATACGCAGTATTTT; CDR3: CASSLGQGGTDTQYF
J: TRBJ1-4; D: NA; V: TRBV6-1; size: few; DNA: TGTGCCAGCAGTCCCGCGGGGACATCTAATGAAAAACTGTTTTTT; CDR3: CASSPAGTSNEKLFF
J: TRBJ2-1; D: TRBD1; V: TRBV7-3; size: NA; DNA: TGTGCCAGCAGTTCCGACAGGGACAATGAGCAGTTCTTC; CDR3: CASSSDRDNEQFF
J: TRBJ2-5; D: NA; V: TRBV12-5; size: NA; DNA: TGTGCTAGTGGAGGAGGGTTCCAAGAGACCCAGTACTTC; CDR3: CASGGGFQETQYF
J: TRBJ2-1; D: NA; V: TRBV18; size: NA; DNA: TGTGCCAGCTCACCTGAGGGCTACAATGAGCAGTTCTTC; CDR3: CASSPEGYNEQFF
J: TRBJ1-5; D: TRBD1; V: TRBV28; size: NA; DNA: TGTGCCAGCAGTTTTGAGTGGGGACAGGGGAGCAATCAGCCCCAGCATTTT; CDR3: CASSFEWGQGSNQPQHF
J: TRBJ1-2; D: NA; V: TRBV19; size: once; DNA: TGTGCCACTCGAAGGCCCAGGGTAGGCTACACCTTC; CDR3: CATRRPRVGYTF